The entry below describes one T cell receptor beta chain. This specimen comes from a study of blood T cell repertoires in COVID-19. The wider study: The United States, Italy and Spain provided the acute and convalescent COVID-19 samples. PBMCs, B-cell-depleted T cells, or T cells were the source of the cDNA or gDNA that made up the material.

Methods used by the authors: Quantification of nucleated cells was approximated via reference gene primer amplification. Method: immunoSEQ multiplex PCR; TCRdb's copy keeps in-frame clones and lacks some. The V and J calls and clone size come from that table; D and trimming were worked out from the DNA. The sample carries roughly 200,000 clones, about 83% recorded once. Trimming removed 5 bases at V and 1 base at J, with 21 bases between. Per the germline V gene, CDR1 is MNHEY and CDR2 is SMNVEV (reference sequence). The CDR3 loop spans 17 amino acids. The chain couples TRBV27 to TRBJ2-7; D ambiguous. The clonotype originates from a man in his 60s who had recovered from COVID-19. The specimen sequenced was peripheral blood. The CDR3 here is CASSAHRPLRLSYEQYF. CDR3 bases: TGTGCCAGCAGTGCCCACAGACCACTCCGTCTTTCCTACGAGCAGTACTTC.